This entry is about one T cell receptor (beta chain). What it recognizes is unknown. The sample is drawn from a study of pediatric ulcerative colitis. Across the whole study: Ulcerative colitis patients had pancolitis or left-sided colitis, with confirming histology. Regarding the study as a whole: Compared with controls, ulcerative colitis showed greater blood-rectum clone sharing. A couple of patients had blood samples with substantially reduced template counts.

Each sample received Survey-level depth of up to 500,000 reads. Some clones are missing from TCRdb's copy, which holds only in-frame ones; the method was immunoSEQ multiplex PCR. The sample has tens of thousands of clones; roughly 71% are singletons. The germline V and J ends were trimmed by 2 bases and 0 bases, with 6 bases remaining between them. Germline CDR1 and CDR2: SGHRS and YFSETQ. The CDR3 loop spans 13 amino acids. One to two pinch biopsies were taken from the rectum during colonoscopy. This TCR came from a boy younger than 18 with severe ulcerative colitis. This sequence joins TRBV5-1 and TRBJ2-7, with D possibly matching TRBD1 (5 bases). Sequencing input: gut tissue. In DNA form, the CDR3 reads TGCGCCAGCAGCTTAGGGGCCTCCTACGAGCAGTACTTC. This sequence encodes CASSLGASYEQYF.